These 8 T cell receptor beta chains share one sample of origin, sequenced in a study of T cells after yellow fever vaccination. Each CDR3 protein gets one entry after TCRdb re-called the 5' RACE reads with MiXCR. The table records 80,000 to 100,000 distinct CDR3 sequences, roughly 9% of them present only once. The sequencing here drew on CD8+ T cells not binding an NS4B(214-222) dextramer, sorted from PBMCs, taken around 14 days after the first yellow fever vaccination. The receptors stem from a man between 18 and 29 years old who received the YFV17D yellow fever vaccine.

This clonotype showed up just a few times. The rearrangement joins TRBV6-1 to TRBJ2-5; the match to TRBD2 covers 9 bases. CDR3 length equals 15 residues. CDR1 is MNHNS and CDR2 is SASEGT in the germline V gene. With 5 bases clipped from V and 5 bases from J, the junction kept 9 bases outside the gene matches. CDR3 nucleotides: TGTGCCAGCAGTCTAGCGGGGCCCTGGCTTGAGACCCAGTACTTC. Amino acids: CASSLAGPWLETQYF.

The chain joins TRBV29-1 to TRBJ2-5; 9 bases align to TRBD2. Germline trimming cut 3 bases from V and 4 bases from J; bases unmatched to any gene: 12. Per germline, CDR1 SQVTM and CDR2 ANQGSEA. The CDR3 contains 16 residues. The CDR3, as DNA: TGCAGCGTTGAGTGGAGAGCGGGGGGACCCGGAGAGACCCAGTACTTC. Translated, it gives CSVEWRAGGPGETQYF.

This clonotype appeared a few times. The rearrangement links TRBV7-9 to TRBJ2-3, with 9 bases that match TRBD1. CDR3 length: 16 amino acids. In germline, CDR1 is SEHNR, CDR2 FQNEAQ (reference sequence). V shed 5 bases, J shed 6 bases, and the junction held 12 bases outside the gene matches. The DNA of the CDR3 is TGTGCCAGCAGCCCATCCTCGGGACAGGGTTATGATACGCAGTATTTT. This gives the protein CASSPSSGQGYDTQYF.

There are many counts of this clonotype. The gene calls are TRBV4-1 and TRBJ1-1, with 8 bases matching TRBD1. This CDR3 region has 17 residues. The germline CDR1 and CDR2 sequences are MGHRA and YSYEKL. The V gene end was trimmed by 0 bases and the J gene end by 0 bases; junction bases not matched to a gene: 6. CDR3 nucleotide sequence: TGCGCCAGCAGCCAAGATTTCTACAGGGGGGTGAACACTGAAGCTTTCTTT. This gives the protein CASSQDFYRGVNTEAFF.

This clonotype was seen a handful of times. The chain is built from TRBV15 and TRBJ2-2; D is perhaps TRBD2 (5 bases). The CDR3 spans 14 residues. V lost 5 bases and J lost 5, with 12 bases in between. The germline V gene encodes CDR1 LNHNV and CDR2 YYDKDF (reference sequence). CDR3 sequence: CATSVGGPTGELFF. The CDR3 coding sequence is TGTGCCACCAGCGTAGGCGGGCCGACCGGGGAGCTGTTTTTT.

The chain carries TRBV11-2 and TRBJ2-5; TRBD1 aligns across 9 bases. This CDR3 contains 16 residues. Trimming at V came to 5 bases and at J to 2 bases, leaving 9 bases not matched to a gene. Germline CDR1 SGHAT, CDR2 FQNNGV. CDR3 loop: CASSTWTGVRQETQYF. CDR3 nucleotide sequence: TGTGCCAGCAGCACCTGGACAGGGGTGAGACAAGAGACCCAGTACTTC. Complete variable domain (other parts from reference TRBV11-2 and TRBJ2-5): EAGVAQSPRYKIIEKRQSVAFWCNPISGHATLYWYQQILGQGPKLLIQFQNNGVVDDSQLPKDRFSAERLKGVDSTLKIQPAKLEDSAVYLCASSTWTGVRQETQYFGPGTRLLVL.

The sample holds a few counts of this clonotype. This chain links TRBV6-2 or TRBV6-3 with TRBJ2-7; D perhaps matches TRBD2 (5 bases). Germline V gene sequence: CDR1 MNHEY, CDR2 SVGEGT. Trimming left V 4 bases short and J 4 bases short, with 11 bases between. This CDR3 is 13 amino acids long. The CDR3 sequence is CASSSGNGYEQYF. As DNA, the CDR3 is TGTGCCAGCAGTTCCGGGAACGGGTACGAGCAGTACTTC.

This clonotype was observed a few times. The chain is built from TRBV5-6 and TRBJ2-7, with 8 bases identical to TRBD2. The CDR3 runs 13 residues. With V trimmed by 4 bases and J by 2 bases, 2 bases remained unmatched. Germline assignment: CDR1 SGHDT and CDR2 YYEEEE. The CDR3 reads CASSRGGAYEQYV. CDR3 nucleotides: TGTGCCAGCAGCCGGGGGGGCGCCTACGAGCAGTACGTC.